This T cell receptor (beta chain) originates from a study of T cells in Graves' hyperthyroidism and ophthalmopathy. From RNA transcripts, TCR beta CDR3 regions were amplified. During a first-round RT-PCR of the TCR CDR3, the HTBI primer set was used. TCRdb reanalysed the multiplex PCR reads using MiXCR and keeps one entry per CDR3 protein. The sample includes around 480,000 distinct CDR3 sequences, roughly an eighth seen only once; the top ten take around 17%. V shed 4 bases and J shed 4 bases, with 16 bases lying between them. Germline values: CDR1 MNHNS, CDR2 SASEGT. The CDR3 is made up of 15 amino acids. This clonotype was seen repeatedly, ten times or more.

Sequenced sample: blood. This receptor was taken from a woman aged 18-29 years with Graves' hyperthyroidism. The rearrangement links TRBV6-1 to TRBJ1-1; D is possibly TRBD1 (5 bases). CDR3 bases: TGTGCCAGCAGTGGAAGGGGCTTGATCGGCACTGAAGCTTTCTTT. Amino acids: CASSGRGLIGTEAFF.